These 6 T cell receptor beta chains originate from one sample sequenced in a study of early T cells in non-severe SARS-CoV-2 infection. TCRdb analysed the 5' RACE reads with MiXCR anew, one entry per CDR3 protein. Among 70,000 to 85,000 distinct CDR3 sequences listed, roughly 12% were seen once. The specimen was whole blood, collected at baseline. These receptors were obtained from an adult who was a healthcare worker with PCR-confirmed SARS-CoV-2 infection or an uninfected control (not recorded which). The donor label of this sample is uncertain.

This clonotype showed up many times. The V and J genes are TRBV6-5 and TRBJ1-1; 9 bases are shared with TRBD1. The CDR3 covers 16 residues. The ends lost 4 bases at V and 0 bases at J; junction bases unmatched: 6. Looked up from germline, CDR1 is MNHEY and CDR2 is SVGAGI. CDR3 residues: CASSSGQGYLNTEAFF. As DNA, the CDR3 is TGTGCCAGCAGTTCCGGACAGGGGTACCTGAACACTGAAGCTTTCTTT.

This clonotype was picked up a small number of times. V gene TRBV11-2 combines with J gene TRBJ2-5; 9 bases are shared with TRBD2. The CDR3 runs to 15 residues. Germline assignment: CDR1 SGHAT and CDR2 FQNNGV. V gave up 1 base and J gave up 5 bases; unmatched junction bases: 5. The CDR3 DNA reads TGTGCCAGCAGCTTAGGGGCTGGACTAGCGGAGACCCAGTACTTC. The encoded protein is CASSLGAGLAETQYF.

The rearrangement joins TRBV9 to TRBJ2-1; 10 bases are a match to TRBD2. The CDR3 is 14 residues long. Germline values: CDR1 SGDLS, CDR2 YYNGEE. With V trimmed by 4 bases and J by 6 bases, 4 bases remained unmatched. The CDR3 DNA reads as TGTGCCAGCAGCCCGGGACTAGCGATCAATGAGCAGTTCTTC. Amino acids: CASSPGLAINEQFF.

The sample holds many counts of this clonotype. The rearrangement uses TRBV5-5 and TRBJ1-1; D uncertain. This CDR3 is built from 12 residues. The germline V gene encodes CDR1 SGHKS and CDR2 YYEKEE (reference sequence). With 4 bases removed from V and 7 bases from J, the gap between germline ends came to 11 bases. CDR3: CASSPPAGEAFF. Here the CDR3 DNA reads TGTGCCAGCAGCCCTCCAGCAGGTGAAGCTTTCTTT. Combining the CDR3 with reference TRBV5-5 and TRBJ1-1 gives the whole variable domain DAGVTQSPTHLIKTRGQQVTLRCSPISGHKSVSWYQQVLGQGPQFIFQYYEKEERGRGNFPDRFSARQFPNYSSELNVNALLLGDSALYLCASSPPAGEAFFGQGTRLTVV.

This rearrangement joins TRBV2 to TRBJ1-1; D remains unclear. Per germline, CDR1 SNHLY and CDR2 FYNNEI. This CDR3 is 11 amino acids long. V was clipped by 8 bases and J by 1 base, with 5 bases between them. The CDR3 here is CASPENTEAFF. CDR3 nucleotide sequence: TGTGCCAGCCCTGAGAACACTGAAGCTTTCTTT.

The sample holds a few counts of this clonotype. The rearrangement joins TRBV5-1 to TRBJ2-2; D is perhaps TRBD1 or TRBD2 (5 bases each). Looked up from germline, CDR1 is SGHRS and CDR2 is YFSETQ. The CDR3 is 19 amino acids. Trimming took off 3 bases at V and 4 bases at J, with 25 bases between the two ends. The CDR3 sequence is CASSWARDSVLRGTGELFF. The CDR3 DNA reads TGCGCCAGCAGCTGGGCGCGAGACAGCGTTCTACGGGGCACCGGGGAGCTGTTTTTT.